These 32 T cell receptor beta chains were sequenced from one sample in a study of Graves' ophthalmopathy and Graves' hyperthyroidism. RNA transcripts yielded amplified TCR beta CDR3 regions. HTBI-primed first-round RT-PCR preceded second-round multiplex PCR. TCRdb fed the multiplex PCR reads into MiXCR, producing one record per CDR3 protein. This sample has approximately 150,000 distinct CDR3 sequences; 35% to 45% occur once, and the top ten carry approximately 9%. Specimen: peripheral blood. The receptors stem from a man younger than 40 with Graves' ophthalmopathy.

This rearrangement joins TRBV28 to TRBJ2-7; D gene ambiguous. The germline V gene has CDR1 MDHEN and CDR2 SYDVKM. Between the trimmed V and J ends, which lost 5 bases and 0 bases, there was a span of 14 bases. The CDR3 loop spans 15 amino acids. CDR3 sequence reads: CASSLMGFTSYEQYF. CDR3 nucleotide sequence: TGTGCCAGCAGTCTAATGGGTTTTACCTCCTACGAGCAGTACTTC.

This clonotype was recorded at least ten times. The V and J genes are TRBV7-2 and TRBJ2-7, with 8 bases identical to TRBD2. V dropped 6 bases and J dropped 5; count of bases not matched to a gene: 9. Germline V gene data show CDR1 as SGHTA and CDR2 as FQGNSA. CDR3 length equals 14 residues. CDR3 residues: CASSRSGSVNEQYF. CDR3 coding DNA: TGTGCCAGCAGTCGGAGCGGGAGTGTCAACGAGCAGTACTTC. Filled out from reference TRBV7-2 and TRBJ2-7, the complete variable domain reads GAGVSQSPSNKVTEKGKDVELRCDPISGHTALYWYRQSLGQGLEFLIYFQGNSAPDKSGLPSDRFSAERTGGSVSTLTIQRTQQEDSAVYLCASSRSGSVNEQYFGPGTRLTVT.

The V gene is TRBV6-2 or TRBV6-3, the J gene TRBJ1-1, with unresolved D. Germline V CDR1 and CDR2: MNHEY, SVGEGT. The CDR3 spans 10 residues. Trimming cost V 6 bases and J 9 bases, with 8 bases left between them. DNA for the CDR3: TGTGCCAGCAGGAAATCCCAAGCTTTCTTT. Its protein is CASRKSQAFF.

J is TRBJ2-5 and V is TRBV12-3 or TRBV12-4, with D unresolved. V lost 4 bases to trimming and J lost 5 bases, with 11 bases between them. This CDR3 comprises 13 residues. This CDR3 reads CASSYRIRETQYF. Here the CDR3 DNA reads TGTGCCAGCAGTTACCGTATCCGGGAGACCCAGTACTTC.

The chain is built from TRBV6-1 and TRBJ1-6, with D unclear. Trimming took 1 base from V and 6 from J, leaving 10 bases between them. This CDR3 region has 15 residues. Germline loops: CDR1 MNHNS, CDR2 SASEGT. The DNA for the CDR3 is TGTGCCAGCAGTGAAGACCAGAACAGTAATTCACCCCTCCACTTT. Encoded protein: CASSEDQNSNSPLHF.

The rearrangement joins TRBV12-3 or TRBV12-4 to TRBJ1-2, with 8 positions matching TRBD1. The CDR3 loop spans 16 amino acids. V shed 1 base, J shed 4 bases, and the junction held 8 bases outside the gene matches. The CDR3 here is CASSLGGQVGTYGYTF. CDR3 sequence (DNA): TGTGCCAGCAGTTTAGGGGGACAGGTGGGGACCTATGGCTACACCTTC.

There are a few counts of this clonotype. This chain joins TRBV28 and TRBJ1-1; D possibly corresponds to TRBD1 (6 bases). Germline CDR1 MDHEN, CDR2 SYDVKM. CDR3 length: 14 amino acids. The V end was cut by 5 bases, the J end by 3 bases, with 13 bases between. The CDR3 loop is CASSPTGFYTEAFF. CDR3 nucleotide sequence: TGTGCCAGCAGTCCAACAGGGTTCTACACTGAAGCTTTCTTT.

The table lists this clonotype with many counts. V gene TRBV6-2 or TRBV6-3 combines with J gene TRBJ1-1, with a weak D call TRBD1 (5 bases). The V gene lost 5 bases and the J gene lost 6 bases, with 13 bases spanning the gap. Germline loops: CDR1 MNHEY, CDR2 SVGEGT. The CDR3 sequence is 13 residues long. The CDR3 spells CASSTPGVAEAFF. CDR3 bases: TGTGCCAGCAGTACGCCGGGGGTCGCTGAAGCTTTCTTT.

The CDR3 loop is CASSLGQGAAKNIQYF. The CDR3 DNA is TGTGCCAGCAGCCTCGGACAGGGGGCGGCCAAAAACATTCAGTACTTC. V is TRBV5-5 and J is TRBJ2-4; 11 bases line up with TRBD1. The germline V gene has CDR1 SGHKS and CDR2 YYEKEE (reference sequence). V was clipped by 4 bases and J by 1 base; unmatched bases: 4. The CDR3 runs to 16 residues.

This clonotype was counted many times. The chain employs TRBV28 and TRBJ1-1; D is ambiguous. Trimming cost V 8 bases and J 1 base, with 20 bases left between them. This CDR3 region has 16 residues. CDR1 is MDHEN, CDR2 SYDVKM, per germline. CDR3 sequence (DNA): TGTGCCAGCCCAACACCGACAAGCGAGGGGAACACTGAAGCTTTCTTT. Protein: CASPTPTSEGNTEAFF.

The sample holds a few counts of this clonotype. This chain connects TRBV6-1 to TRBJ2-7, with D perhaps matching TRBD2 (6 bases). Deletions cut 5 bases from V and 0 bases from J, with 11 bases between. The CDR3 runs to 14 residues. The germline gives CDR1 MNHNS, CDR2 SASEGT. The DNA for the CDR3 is TGTGCCAGCAGTAGCGGGTACAGCTCCTACGAGCAGTACTTC. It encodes CASSSGYSSYEQYF.

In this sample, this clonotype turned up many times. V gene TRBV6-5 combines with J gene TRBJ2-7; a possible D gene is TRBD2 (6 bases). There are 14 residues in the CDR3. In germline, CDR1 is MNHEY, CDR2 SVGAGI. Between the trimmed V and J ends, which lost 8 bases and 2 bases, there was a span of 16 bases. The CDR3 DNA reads TGTGCCAGCGGGGCGGGGCCTTACCCCTACGAGCAGTACTTC. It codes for CASGAGPYPYEQYF.

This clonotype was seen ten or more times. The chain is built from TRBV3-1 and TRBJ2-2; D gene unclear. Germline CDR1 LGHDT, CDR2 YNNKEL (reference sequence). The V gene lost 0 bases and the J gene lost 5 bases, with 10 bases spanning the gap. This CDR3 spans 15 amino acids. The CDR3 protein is CASSQEAMGTGELFF. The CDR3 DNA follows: TGTGCCAGCAGCCAAGAGGCTATGGGGACCGGGGAGCTGTTTTTT.

The CDR3 loop reads CASSMRAEVYEQYF. The CDR3 bases are TGTGCCAGCAGTATGAGGGCTGAAGTCTACGAGCAGTACTTC. V gene TRBV28 combines with J gene TRBJ2-7, with a tentative D call TRBD2 (5 bases). The CDR3 runs 14 residues. Looked up from germline, CDR1 is MDHEN and CDR2 is SYDVKM. With 5 bases removed from V and 3 bases from J, the gap between germline ends came to 14 bases.

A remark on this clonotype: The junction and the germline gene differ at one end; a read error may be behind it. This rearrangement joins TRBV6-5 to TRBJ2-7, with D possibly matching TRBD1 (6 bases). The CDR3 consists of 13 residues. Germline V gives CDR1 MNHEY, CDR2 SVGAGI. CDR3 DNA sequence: TGTGCCAGCAGTCACCCTACAGGGCCCGAGCCGTACTTC. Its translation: CASSHPTGPEPYF.

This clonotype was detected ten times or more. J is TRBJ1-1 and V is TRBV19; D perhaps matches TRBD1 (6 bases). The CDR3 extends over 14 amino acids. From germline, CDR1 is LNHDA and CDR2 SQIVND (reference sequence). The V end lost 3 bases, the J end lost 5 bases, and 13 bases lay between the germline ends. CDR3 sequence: CASSILQGRTEAFF. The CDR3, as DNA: TGTGCCAGTAGTATTTTGCAGGGGAGAACTGAAGCTTTCTTT.

The CDR3 bases are TGTGCCATCTCACAGGGGGCAGCCACTGAAGCTTTCTTT. Protein product: CAISQGAATEAFF. The gene calls are TRBV15 and TRBJ1-1, with 9 bases fitting TRBD1. Germline V CDR1 and CDR2: LNHNV, YYDKDF (reference sequence). The CDR3 is 13 amino acids. V lost 10 bases to trimming and J lost 4 bases; unmatched junction nucleotides: 7. The variable domain in full, completed from reference TRBV15 and TRBJ1-1, reads DAMVIQNPRYQVTQFGKPVTLSCSQTLNHNVMYWYQQKSSQAPKLLFHYYDKDFNNEADTPDNFQSRRPNTSFCFLDIRSPGLGDTAMYLCAISQGAATEAFFGQGTRLTVV.

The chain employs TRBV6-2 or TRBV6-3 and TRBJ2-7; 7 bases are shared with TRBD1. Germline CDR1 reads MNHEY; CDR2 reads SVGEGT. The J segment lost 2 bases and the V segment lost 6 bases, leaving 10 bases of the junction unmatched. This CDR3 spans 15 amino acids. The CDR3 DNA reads TGTGCCAGCAGCCCCCGGGACAGCTTCGCCTACGAGCAGTACTTC. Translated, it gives CASSPRDSFAYEQYF.

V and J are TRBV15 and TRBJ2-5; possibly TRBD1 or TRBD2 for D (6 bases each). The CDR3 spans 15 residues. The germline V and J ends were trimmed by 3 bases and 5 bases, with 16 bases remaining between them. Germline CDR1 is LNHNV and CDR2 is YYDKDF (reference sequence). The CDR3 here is CATSSDRTIGETQYF. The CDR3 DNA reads TGTGCCACCAGCAGCGACAGGACTATAGGGGAGACCCAGTACTTC.

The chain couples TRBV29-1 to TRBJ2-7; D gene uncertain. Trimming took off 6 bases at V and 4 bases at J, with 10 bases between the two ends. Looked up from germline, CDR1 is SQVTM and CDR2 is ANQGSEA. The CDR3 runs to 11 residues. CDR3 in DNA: TGCAGCGTGGCCGGTTCATACGAGCAGTACTTC. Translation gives CSVAGSYEQYF.

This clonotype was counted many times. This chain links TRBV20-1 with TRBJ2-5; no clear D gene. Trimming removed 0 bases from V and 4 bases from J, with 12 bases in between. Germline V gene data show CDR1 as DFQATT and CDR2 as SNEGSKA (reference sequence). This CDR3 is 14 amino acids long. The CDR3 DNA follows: TGCAGTGCTAGAGATTCGGTTCAGAGAGAGACCCAGTACTTC. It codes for CSARDSVQRETQYF.

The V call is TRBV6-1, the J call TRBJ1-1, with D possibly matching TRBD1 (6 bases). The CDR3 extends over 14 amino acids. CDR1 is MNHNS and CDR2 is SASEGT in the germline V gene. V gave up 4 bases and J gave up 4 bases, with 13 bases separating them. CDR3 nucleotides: TGTGCCAGCAGTGCAAGACAGGTTCGCACTGAAGCTTTCTTT. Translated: CASSARQVRTEAFF.

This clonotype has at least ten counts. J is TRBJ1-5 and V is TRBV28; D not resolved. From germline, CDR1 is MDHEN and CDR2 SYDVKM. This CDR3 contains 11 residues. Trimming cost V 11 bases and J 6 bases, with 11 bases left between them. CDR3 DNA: TGTGCCTCCAGCAGTTTTCAGCCCCAGCATTTT. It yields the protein CASSSFQPQHF.

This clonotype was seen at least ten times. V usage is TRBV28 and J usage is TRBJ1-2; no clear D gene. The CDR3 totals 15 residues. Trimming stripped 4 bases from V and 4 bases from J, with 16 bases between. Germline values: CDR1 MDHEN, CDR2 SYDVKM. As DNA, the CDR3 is TGTGCCAGCAGTTCACCCCCGATGGGCGGCTATGGCTACACCTTC. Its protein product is CASSSPPMGGYGYTF.

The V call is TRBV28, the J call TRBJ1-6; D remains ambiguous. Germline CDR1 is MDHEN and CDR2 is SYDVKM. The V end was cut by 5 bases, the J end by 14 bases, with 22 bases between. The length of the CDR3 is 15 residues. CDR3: CASSPFGRLDWALHF. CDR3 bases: TGTGCCAGCAGTCCTTTTGGACGCCTCGATTGGGCCCTCCACTTT.

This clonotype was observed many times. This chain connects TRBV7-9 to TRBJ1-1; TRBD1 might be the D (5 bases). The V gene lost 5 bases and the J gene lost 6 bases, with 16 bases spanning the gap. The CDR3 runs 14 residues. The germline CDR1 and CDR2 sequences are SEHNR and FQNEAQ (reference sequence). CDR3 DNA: TGTGCCAGCAGCCTAAAAACAGGCACTGCTGAAGCTTTCTTT. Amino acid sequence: CASSLKTGTAEAFF.

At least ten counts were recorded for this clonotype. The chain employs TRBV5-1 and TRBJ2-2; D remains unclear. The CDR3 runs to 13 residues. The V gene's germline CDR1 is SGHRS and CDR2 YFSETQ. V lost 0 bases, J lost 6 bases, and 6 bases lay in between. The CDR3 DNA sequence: TGCGCCAGCAGCTTGGGGTCGTCCGGGGAGCTGTTTTTT. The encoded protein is CASSLGSSGELFF.

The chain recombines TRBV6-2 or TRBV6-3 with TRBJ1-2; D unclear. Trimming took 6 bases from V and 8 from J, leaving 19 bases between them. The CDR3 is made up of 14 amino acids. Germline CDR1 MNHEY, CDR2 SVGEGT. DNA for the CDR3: TGTGCCAGCAGGAGGACGAAGCTGCCTCTAGGCTACACCTTC. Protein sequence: CASRRTKLPLGYTF.

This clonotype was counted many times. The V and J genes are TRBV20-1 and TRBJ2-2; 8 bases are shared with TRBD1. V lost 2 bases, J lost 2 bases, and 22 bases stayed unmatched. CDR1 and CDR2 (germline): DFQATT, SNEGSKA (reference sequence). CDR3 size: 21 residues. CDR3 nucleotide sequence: TGCAGTGCTAGAAAGCCAACAGGGGGTCTATTTGGGAGGAAAAACACCGGGGAGCTGTTTTTT. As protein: CSARKPTGGLFGRKNTGELFF.

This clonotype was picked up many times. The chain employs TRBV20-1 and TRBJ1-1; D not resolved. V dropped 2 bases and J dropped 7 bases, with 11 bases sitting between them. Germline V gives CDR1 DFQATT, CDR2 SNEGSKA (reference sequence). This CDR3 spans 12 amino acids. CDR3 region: CSARHPGGEAFF. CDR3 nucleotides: TGCAGTGCTAGACACCCCGGTGGTGAAGCTTTCTTT.

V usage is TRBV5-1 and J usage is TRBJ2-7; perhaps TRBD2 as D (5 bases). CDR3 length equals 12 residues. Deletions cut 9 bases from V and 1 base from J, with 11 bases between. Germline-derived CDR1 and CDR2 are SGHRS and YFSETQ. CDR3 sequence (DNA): TGCGCCAATCGAGAGGGTTCCTACGAGCAGTACTTC. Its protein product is CANREGSYEQYF.

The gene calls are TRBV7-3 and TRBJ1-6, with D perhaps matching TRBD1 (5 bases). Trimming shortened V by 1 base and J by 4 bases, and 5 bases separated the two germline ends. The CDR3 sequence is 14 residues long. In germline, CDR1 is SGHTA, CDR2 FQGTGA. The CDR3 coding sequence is TGTGCCAGCAGCTTAAGACAGTATAATTCACCCCTCCACTTT. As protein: CASSLRQYNSPLHF.